The present T cell receptor beta chain was sequenced within a study of graft-versus-host responses after intestinal transplantation. Of note for this clone: Its cognate antigen is unknown.

The germline gives CDR1 MGHRA, CDR2 YSYEKL. V lost 0 bases and J lost 8; bases outside the gene matches: 3. This CDR3 has 13 amino acids. Study conclusions and caveats: GvH clones detected in recipient marrow included some appearing first in ileum or blood. HvG clone declines early post-transplant were associated with peak circulating GvH levels. Allografts of patients with graft-donor T cell macrochimerism showed high graft-versus-host to host-versus-graft clone ratios.

This table comes from immunoSEQ multiplex PCR, and its TCRdb copy is limited to in-frame clones, with some not included. The top ten clones hold roughly 0.71% of a sample with tens of thousands of clones, 90% to 95% of them seen once. The V call is TRBV4-1, the J call TRBJ1-2; 7 bases fit TRBD1. This specimen consisted of PBMCs, obtained 16 days after intestinal transplant. The receptor was isolated from a human patient who received an intestinal transplant, so some T cells may come from the graft donor. This CDR3 reads CASSQDHRGGYTF. The CDR3, as DNA: TGCGCCAGCAGCCAAGATCACAGGGGCGGCTACACCTTC.